This T cell receptor (beta chain) was sequenced during a study of early T cells in non-severe SARS-CoV-2 infection. Germline loops: CDR1 SGHRS, CDR2 YFSETQ. V lost 0 bases and J lost 1; bases outside the gene matches: 7. CDR3 length equals 20 residues. Researchers tagged individual cDNA molecules with unique molecular identifiers. MiXCR, run by TCRdb on the 5' RACE reads, gives a single entry per CDR3 protein. The sample includes 20,000 to 25,000 distinct CDR3 sequences, 3.5% to 5% of them seen just once. Sequenced: whole blood. This TCR came from an adult who was a healthcare worker with PCR-confirmed SARS-CoV-2 infection or an uninfected control (not recorded which). This chain connects TRBV5-1 to TRBJ2-1; 16 bases fit TRBD2. CDR3 amino acids: CASSLAVGTSGGASYNEQFF. The CDR3 DNA sequence: TGCGCCAGCAGCTTGGCCGTCGGGACTAGCGGGGGGGCGTCCTACAATGAGCAGTTCTTC. The full variable domain, rest sourced from reference TRBV5-1 and TRBJ2-1, is KAGVTQTPRYLIKTRGQQVTLSCSPISGHRSVSWYQQTPGQGLQFLFEYFSETQRNKGNFPGRFSGRQFSNSRSEMNVSTLELGDSALYLCASSLAVGTSGGASYNEQFFGPGTRLTVL.